This is a list of T cell receptor beta chains from one sample in a study of blood T cell repertoires in COVID-19. Produced via immunoSEQ multiplex PCR; TCRdb's table is partial and in-frame only. This table holds around 100,000 clones, just over 90% found once. Sequencing was carried out using peripheral blood. The source of these receptors is a man aged 50-60 years with active COVID-19. Both conserved end residues are part of each CDR3. A D gene is named only where the DNA matches it firmly. Rows give clone size only sometimes, using once, few, many, or a class for an expanded clone.

V gene,clone size,J gene,D gene,CDR3 DNA,CDR3 protein
TRBV2,few,TRBJ1-5,TRBD1,TGTGCCAGCACCCAACTATCAGGGGGGCAGCCCCAGCATTTT,CASTQLSGGQPQHF
TRBV27,once,TRBJ2-2,NA,TGTGCCAGCAGTTTATCATCTCACACCGGGGAGCTGTTTTTT,CASSLSSHTGELFF
TRBV5-4,NA,TRBJ2-1,NA,TGTGCCAGCAGCCCGGACTCCTCCCATTTCAATGAGCAGTTCTTC,CASSPDSSHFNEQFF
TRBV19,NA,TRBJ1-1,NA,TGTGCCAGTAGTATAGCGGGGGGCACAAACACTGAAGCTTTCTTT,CASSIAGGTNTEAFF
TRBV20-1,NA,TRBJ1-5,TRBD1,TGCAGTGCTTTGGACAGGGCCATCCAGCATTTT,CSALDRAIQHF
TRBV7-6,NA,TRBJ1-3,TRBD1,TGTGCCAGCAGCTACCCAGGGGGGAGCTCTGGAAACACCATATATTTT,CASSYPGGSSGNTIYF
TRBV6-4,NA,TRBJ1-2,NA,TGTGCCAGCAGTGAACCAGGGCGCAACTATGGCTACACCTTC,CASSEPGRNYGYTF
TRBV28,NA,TRBJ2-5,NA,TGTGCCAGCAGGGACTTCCAAGAGACCCAGTACTTC,CASRDFQETQYF
TRBV3-1/TRBV3-2,NA,TRBJ2-3,TRBD2,TGTGCCAGCAGACCAAGCGGGGGGGCGCGTACAGATACGCAGTATTTT,CASRPSGGARTDTQYF
TRBV6-5,NA,TRBJ2-5,NA,TGTGCCAGCAGTTCATCCAGGGGCCGTAGGGAGACCCAGTACTTC,CASSSSRGRRETQYF
TRBV18,once,TRBJ2-1,TRBD1,TGTGCCAGCTCACCACCGAGGGGACAGGGGGAAGGCAATGAGCAGTTCTTC,CASSPPRGQGEGNEQFF
TRBV5-1,NA,TRBJ1-1,TRBD1,TGCGCCAGCAGCTTGGCCTGGTTAGGGTTGACAGGGACCGGGAACGTTAACACTGAAGCTTTCTTT,CASSLAWLGLTGTGNVNTEAFF